The 26 T cell receptor beta chains below were found in one sample sequenced in a study of identical twins. TCRdb re-called the 5' RACE reads with MiXCR, one entry per CDR3 protein. This repertoire shows approximately 600,000 distinct CDR3 sequences, around 7.5% found once; its top ten account for roughly 1.5%. This sample also belongs to another study, concerning yellow fever vaccine responses in identical twins.

Material for sequencing was PBMCs. These receptors originate from a woman younger than 35 in good health.

The J gene is TRBJ2-3, the V gene TRBV10-1; 9 nucleotides align to TRBD2. V gave up 3 bases and J gave up 0 bases; unmatched junction bases: 7. The CDR3 loop spans 17 amino acids. The germline V gene encodes CDR1 WNHNN and CDR2 SYGVQD (reference sequence). CDR3 sequence (DNA): TGCGCCAGCAGTGATTACTCTAGCGGGGCCAGCACAGATACGCAGTATTTT. This translates into CASSDYSSGASTDTQYF.

The chain is built from TRBV9 and TRBJ2-7, with TRBD2 matching over 10 bases. Germline assignment: CDR1 SGDLS and CDR2 YYNGEE. The length of the CDR3 is 15 residues. V lost 4 bases and J lost 6; bases outside the gene matches: 10. The CDR3 here is CASSPGLAAPGEQYV. CDR3 nucleotides: TGTGCCAGCAGCCCAGGACTAGCGGCCCCCGGCGAGCAGTACGTC.

In regard to this clonotype: Germline is not matched at one junction end, which may reflect a read error. The rearrangement joins TRBV20-1 to TRBJ2-1; 10 positions agree with TRBD2. The CDR3 is 16 amino acids. Germline V gene sequence: CDR1 DFQATT, CDR2 SNEGSKA (reference sequence). This chain's CDR3 is CCARDLASGSSGGQFF. As DNA, the CDR3 is TGCTGTGCTAGAGATTTGGCTAGCGGGAGCTCGGGGGGGCAGTTCTTC.

This clonotype appeared many times. J is TRBJ1-6 and V is TRBV9, with D uncertain. V shed 3 bases and J shed 0 bases, with 13 bases lying between them. CDR3 length: 17 amino acids. Germline CDR1 reads SGDLS; CDR2 reads YYNGEE. DNA for the CDR3: TGTGCCAGCAGCGCTTCCTTTCAGAGCTCCTATAATTCACCCCTCCACTTT. This sequence encodes CASSASFQSSYNSPLHF. The variable domain in full, with the rest retrieved from reference TRBV9 and TRBJ1-6, is DSGVTQTPKHLITATGQRVTLRCSPRSGDLSVYWYQQSLDQGLQFLIQYYNGEERAKGNILERFSAQQFPDLHSELNLSSLELGDSALYFCASSASFQSSYNSPLHFGNGTRLTVT.

The J gene is TRBJ1-1, the V gene TRBV20-1; D gene uncertain. V was shortened by 5 bases and J by 6 bases, with 10 bases between the two germline ends. CDR3 length equals 11 residues. Per germline, CDR1 DFQATT and CDR2 SNEGSKA (reference sequence). CDR3 coding DNA: TGCAGTGCTCTTATATATCCTGAAGCTTTCTTT. This encodes CSALIYPEAFF.

The chain links TRBV11-2 to TRBJ2-7; 8 bases match TRBD1. Germline V gene data show CDR1 as SGHAT and CDR2 as FQNNGV. The CDR3 consists of 18 residues. V gave up 5 bases and J gave up 1 base; unmatched junction bases: 16. CDR3 in DNA: TGTGCCAGCAGCATGACAGGGGTCCTTACCCTAGAGTCCTACGAGCAGTACTTC. It yields the protein CASSMTGVLTLESYEQYF. The full variable domain, in which reference TRBV11-2 and TRBJ2-7 provide the parts outside the CDR3, is EAGVAQSPRYKIIEKRQSVAFWCNPISGHATLYWYQQILGQGPKLLIQFQNNGVVDDSQLPKDRFSAERLKGVDSTLKIQPAKLEDSAVYLCASSMTGVLTLESYEQYFGPGTRLTVT.

This clonotype was counted between two and nine times. J is TRBJ2-7 and V is TRBV18; 8 bases fit TRBD1. Looked up from germline, CDR1 is KGHSH and CDR2 is LQKENI. This CDR3 has 14 residues. V was clipped by 4 bases and J by 6 bases; unmatched bases: 8. CDR3 sequence reads: CASSLGQGISEQYV. CDR3 DNA sequence: TGTGCCAGCTCACTTGGACAGGGCATCTCCGAGCAGTACGTC.

This clonotype was seen repeatedly, ten times or more. The chain employs TRBV12-3 or TRBV12-4 and TRBJ2-5; a weak D match, TRBD1 (6 bases). The CDR3 covers 12 residues. Trimming shortened V by 3 bases and J by 7 bases, and 9 bases separated the two germline ends. For the CDR3, the DNA is TGTGCCAGCAGTTTTGAGGGGGTGACCCAGTACTTC. Encoded protein: CASSFEGVTQYF.

This clonotype was seen more than once but under ten times. The rearrangement uses TRBV6-5 and TRBJ2-7; TRBD2 aligns across 10 bases. With V trimmed by 0 bases and J by 4 bases, 6 bases remained unmatched. The CDR3 extends over 16 amino acids. Germline V gives CDR1 MNHEY, CDR2 SVGAGI. The CDR3: CASSYSRASGSYEQYF. CDR3 nucleotide sequence: TGTGCCAGCAGTTACTCGAGAGCTAGCGGGAGTTACGAGCAGTACTTC.

This rearrangement joins TRBV20-1 to TRBJ2-1, with D possibly matching TRBD1 (7 bases). Trimming removed 5 bases at V and 4 bases at J, with 21 bases between. CDR1 is DFQATT and CDR2 is SNEGSKA in the germline V gene (reference sequence). The CDR3 spans 16 residues. This CDR3 reads CSAEGPTGAGYNEQFF. The CDR3 coding sequence is TGCAGTGCTGAGGGACCCACAGGGGCGGGGTACAATGAGCAGTTCTTC.

The chain combines TRBV7-6 with TRBJ1-1, with 7 positions matching TRBD1. After removal of 7 bases from V and 5 bases from J, the junction contained 7 bases not matched to a gene. Germline CDR1 reads SGHVS; CDR2 reads FNYEAQ. The CDR3 has 13 residues. The DNA of the CDR3 is TGTGCCAGCAAGGAGGGGGCGCGGACTGAAGCTTTCTTT. Protein sequence: CASKEGARTEAFF.

The sample holds many counts of this clonotype. V usage is TRBV3-1 and J usage is TRBJ2-2, with 7 bases identical to TRBD2. The CDR3 sequence is 16 residues long. Trimming at V came to 0 bases and at J to 3 bases, leaving 4 bases not matched to a gene. The germline gives CDR1 LGHDT, CDR2 YNNKEL (reference sequence). The CDR3 region is CASSQEPAGHTGELFF. For the CDR3, the DNA is TGTGCCAGCAGCCAAGAACCAGCGGGGCACACCGGGGAGCTGTTTTTT.

This clonotype was picked up many times. The chain links TRBV7-9 to TRBJ2-1; D unresolved. This CDR3 has 16 residues. V was pared by 1 base and J by 5 bases, with 15 bases between. CDR1 and CDR2 from the germline V gene are SEHNR and FQNEAQ (reference sequence). CDR3 nucleotide sequence: TGTGCCAGCAGCTTAGATCGGTGGGTGTCCCACAATGAGCAGTTCTTC. It translates to CASSLDRWVSHNEQFF. The full variable domain, its missing parts supplied by reference TRBV7-9 and TRBJ2-1, is DTGVSQNPRHKITKRGQNVTFRCDPISEHNRLYWYRQTLGQGPEFLTYFQNEAQLEKSRLLSDRFSAERPKGSFSTLEIQRTEQGDSAMYLCASSLDRWVSHNEQFFGPGTRLTVL.

The V gene is TRBV5-1, the J gene TRBJ2-6; D is undetermined. Germline lookup yields CDR1 SGHRS and CDR2 YFSETQ. This CDR3 has 17 amino acids. V was trimmed by 7 bases and J by 0 bases, leaving 17 bases between them. In DNA form, the CDR3 reads TGCGCCAGCGGACCAATGGACGGAAGCTCTGGGGCCAACGTCCTGACTTTC. Encoded protein: CASGPMDGSSGANVLTF. Full variable domain (missing parts from reference TRBV5-1 and TRBJ2-6): KAGVTQTPRYLIKTRGQQVTLSCSPISGHRSVSWYQQTPGQGLQFLFEYFSETQRNKGNFPGRFSGRQFSNSRSEMNVSTLELGDSALYLCASGPMDGSSGANVLTFGAGSRLTVL.

A few counts support this clonotype. The genes are TRBV19 and TRBJ2-7; D assignment may be TRBD1 or TRBD2 (5 bases each). V gave up 4 bases and J gave up 0 bases, with 7 bases separating them. Germline values: CDR1 LNHDA, CDR2 SQIVND (reference sequence). The CDR3 contains 13 residues. The CDR3: CASSTGTSYEQYF. CDR3 DNA sequence: TGTGCCAGTAGTACCGGGACCTCCTACGAGCAGTACTTC.

This clonotype showed up many times. The chain recombines TRBV4-2 with TRBJ2-3, with D maybe TRBD1 (6 bases). This CDR3 comprises 18 residues. CDR1 is LGHNA, CDR2 YNFKEQ, per germline. Trimming took off 2 bases at V and 3 bases at J, with 21 bases between the two ends. For the CDR3, the DNA is TGTGCCAGCAGCCAACGGACGATAACGACAGGTGGAACAGATACGCAGTATTTT. Protein: CASSQRTITTGGTDTQYF.

There are a few counts of this clonotype. The chain is built from TRBV7-6 and TRBJ2-1; D unresolved. Germline values: CDR1 SGHVS, CDR2 FNYEAQ. CDR3 length: 16 amino acids. The V end lost 5 bases, the J end lost 8 bases, and 22 bases lay between the germline ends. CDR3 sequence: CASSPRDRSGIDEQFF. For the CDR3, the DNA is TGTGCCAGCAGCCCCCGCGATCGGAGTGGAATCGATGAGCAGTTCTTC.

This rearrangement joins TRBV7-9 to TRBJ2-1, with D unclear. The CDR3 length is 12 residues. Germline loops: CDR1 SEHNR, CDR2 FQNEAQ (reference sequence). Trimming cost V 5 bases and J 10 bases, with 12 bases left between them. The CDR3 reads CASSIDLPEQFF. CDR3 coding DNA: TGTGCCAGCAGCATTGACCTCCCCGAGCAGTTCTTC.

The table lists this clonotype with a few counts. This sequence joins TRBV11-1 and TRBJ2-2; D gene ambiguous. Germline V gene sequence: CDR1 SGHAT, CDR2 FQDESV (reference sequence). This CDR3 has 18 amino acids. The V end was cut by 1 base, the J end by 1 base, with 16 bases between. The CDR3 reads CASSLVVMAGQNTGELFF. The CDR3, as DNA: TGTGCCAGCAGCTTAGTGGTTATGGCAGGCCAGAACACCGGGGAGCTGTTTTTT.

This clonotype has only a few counts. The genes are TRBV5-1 and TRBJ2-1; D is uncertain. Trimming removed 0 bases from V and 8 bases from J, with 12 bases in between. The CDR3 consists of 14 residues. Germline CDR1 and CDR2: SGHRS and YFSETQ. Here the CDR3 DNA reads TGCGCCAGCAGCTTGGTTCTGCTAGTCGATGAGCAGTTCTTC. Translating it yields CASSLVLLVDEQFF.

This clonotype was counted a few times. V gene TRBV20-1 combines with J gene TRBJ2-7; TRBD2 is a possible D gene (5 bases). Trimming took 0 bases from V and 4 from J, leaving 7 bases between them. In germline, CDR1 is DFQATT, CDR2 SNEGSKA (reference sequence). This CDR3 spans 12 amino acids. CDR3 sequence: CSARESGYEQYV. CDR3 nucleotides: TGCAGTGCTAGAGAAAGCGGATACGAGCAGTACGTC.

This clonotype occurred many times. The rearrangement uses TRBV7-9 and TRBJ1-4; D is perhaps TRBD1 (5 bases). Germline loops: CDR1 SEHNR, CDR2 FQNEAQ (reference sequence). There are 14 residues in the CDR3. Trimming removed 0 bases from V and 8 bases from J, with 10 bases in between. Here the CDR3 DNA reads TGTGCCAGCAGCTTAGCGCTTGGGGGAGAAAAACTGTTTTTT. The encoded protein is CASSLALGGEKLFF.

This clonotype was found many times. The V call is TRBV11-2, the J call TRBJ2-2; TRBD1 agrees at 7 bases. The CDR3 covers 14 residues. Germline CDR1 and CDR2: SGHAT and FQNNGV. Trimming removed 4 bases from V and 2 bases from J; junction bases left unmatched: 1. The CDR3 DNA reads TGTGCCAGCAGCTGGGACAGAAACACCGGGGAGCTGTTTTTT. Translating it yields CASSWDRNTGELFF.

The table lists this clonotype with many counts. The chain couples TRBV6-5 to TRBJ2-5; no clear D gene. Germline values: CDR1 MNHEY, CDR2 SVGAGI. V was trimmed by 5 bases and J by 5 bases, leaving 15 bases between them. There are 14 residues in the CDR3. CDR3 DNA: TGTGCCAGCAGTCCGCGAGTAGGGTGGGAGACCCAGTACTTC. It specifies CASSPRVGWETQYF.

The rearrangement uses TRBV7-9 and TRBJ2-7, with D uncertain. V lost 6 bases and J 0 bases, leaving 9 bases between the germline ends. The CDR3 totals 13 residues. Per germline, CDR1 SEHNR and CDR2 FQNEAQ (reference sequence). The CDR3 coding sequence is TGTGCCAGCAGAGGCCCCAGCTCCTACGAGCAGTACTTC. Its protein is CASRGPSSYEQYF. The full variable domain, rest sourced from reference TRBV7-9 and TRBJ2-7, is DTGVSQNPRHKITKRGQNVTFRCDPISEHNRLYWYRQTLGQGPEFLTYFQNEAQLEKSRLLSDRFSAERPKGSFSTLEIQRTEQGDSAMYLCASRGPSSYEQYFGPGTRLTVT.

This clonotype showed up just a few times. For the CDR3, the DNA is TGTGCCATCAGTGAAACTCGGGCCCCTTCCCTTAACTATGGCTACACCTTC. It encodes CAISETRAPSLNYGYTF. This chain uses TRBV10-3 with TRBJ1-2; D uncertain. Looked up from germline, CDR1 is ENHRY and CDR2 is SYGVKD. V dropped 3 bases and J dropped 1 base, with 18 bases sitting between them. The CDR3 loop spans 17 amino acids.